This TCR beta chain stems from a study of blood T cell repertoires in COVID-19. Study overall: The analysed material was cDNA or gDNA that came from T cells, B-cell-depleted T cells, or PBMCs.

In the source study's methods: Reference gene primer amplification gave estimated nucleated cell counts. TCRdb keeps only in-frame clones here, not all; method: immunoSEQ multiplex PCR. The V and J calls and the clone size are those of that table, but D and trimming were determined from the DNA. The sample has approximately 270,000 clones, around 90% seen once; the top ten hold 1.2% to 1.5%. The V segment lost 3 bases and the J segment 5 bases; nucleotides outside the gene matches: 8. The CDR3 sequence is 16 residues long. Germline V gene data show CDR1 as LNHDA and CDR2 as SQIVND (reference sequence).

The TCR comes from a man aged 80 or over with acute or convalescent COVID-19. The material sequenced was peripheral blood. The chain employs TRBV19 and TRBJ1-4, with TRBD1 identical over 8 bases. CDR3 coding DNA: TGTGCCAGTAGTATGTATCCAGGGGGCGCAAATGAAAAACTGTTTTTT. It is translated as CASSMYPGGANEKLFF. Together with reference TRBV19 and TRBJ1-4, the CDR3 gives the full variable domain: DGGITQSPKYLFRKEGQNVTLSCEQNLNHDAMYWYRQDPGQGLRLIYYSQIVNDFQKGDIAEGYSVSREKKESFPLTVTSAQKNPTAFYLCASSMYPGGANEKLFFGSGTQLSVL.